This T cell receptor beta chain was obtained from a study of T cells of healthy individuals. From the 5' RACE reads, TCRdb called clonotypes with MiXCR, one entry per CDR3 protein. The sample yields tens of thousands of distinct CDR3 sequences, over 12% seen once. The CDR3 covers 15 residues. The V gene's germline CDR1 is SQVTM and CDR2 ANQGSEA. The junction had 10 bases not matched to a gene; V was cut back by 3 bases and J by 3 bases. This clonotype was observed many times. The J gene is TRBJ2-7, the V gene TRBV29-1, with TRBD1 identical over 8 bases. This TCR came from a human donor in good health. CDR3 region: CSVDDTGGSSYEQYF. In nucleotides, the CDR3 is TGCAGCGTTGACGATACAGGGGGGAGTAGCTACGAGCAGTACTTC.